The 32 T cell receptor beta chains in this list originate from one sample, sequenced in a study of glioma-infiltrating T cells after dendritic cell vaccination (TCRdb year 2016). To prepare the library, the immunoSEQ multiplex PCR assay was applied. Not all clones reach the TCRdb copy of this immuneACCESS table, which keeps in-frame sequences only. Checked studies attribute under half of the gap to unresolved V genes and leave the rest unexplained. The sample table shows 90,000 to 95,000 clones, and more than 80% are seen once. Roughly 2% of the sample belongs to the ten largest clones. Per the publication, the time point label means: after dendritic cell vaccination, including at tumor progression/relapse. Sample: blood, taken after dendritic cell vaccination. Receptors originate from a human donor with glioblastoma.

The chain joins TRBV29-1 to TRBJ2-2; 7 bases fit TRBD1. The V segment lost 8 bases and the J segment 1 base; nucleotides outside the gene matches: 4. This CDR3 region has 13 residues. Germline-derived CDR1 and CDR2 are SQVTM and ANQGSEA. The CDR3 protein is CSCGQVNTGELFF. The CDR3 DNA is TGCAGCTGCGGACAGGTGAACACCGGGGAGCTGTTTTTT.

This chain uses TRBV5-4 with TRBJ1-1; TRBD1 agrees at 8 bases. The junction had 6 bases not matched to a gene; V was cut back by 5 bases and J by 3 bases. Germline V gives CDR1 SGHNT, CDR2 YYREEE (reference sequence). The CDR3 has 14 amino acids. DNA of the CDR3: TGTGCCAGCAGTCCAGGGGGCACCCACACTGAAGCTTTCTTT. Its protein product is CASSPGGTHTEAFF.

CDR3 sequence reads: CASSPSSGTDTQYF. As DNA, the CDR3 is TGTGCCAGCAGCCCCTCGTCTGGCACAGATACGCAGTATTTT. The chain combines TRBV7-2 with TRBJ2-3; D uncertain. The CDR3 sequence is 14 residues long. Deletions cut 5 bases from V and 1 base from J, with 10 bases between. Germline lookup yields CDR1 SGHTA and CDR2 FQGNSA.

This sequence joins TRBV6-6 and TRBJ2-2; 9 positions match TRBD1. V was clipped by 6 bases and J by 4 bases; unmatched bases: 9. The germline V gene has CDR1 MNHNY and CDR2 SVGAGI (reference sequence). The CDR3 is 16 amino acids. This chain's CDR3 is CASRKTGTGLTGELFF. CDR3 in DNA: TGTGCCAGCAGAAAAACCGGGACAGGGCTCACCGGGGAGCTGTTTTTT.

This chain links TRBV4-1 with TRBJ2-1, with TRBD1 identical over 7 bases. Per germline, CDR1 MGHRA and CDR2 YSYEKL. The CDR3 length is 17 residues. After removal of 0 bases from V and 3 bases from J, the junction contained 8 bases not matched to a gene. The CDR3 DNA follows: TGCGCCAGCAGCCAAGAAAGGGGACAGACCTTCTACAATGAGCAGTTCTTC. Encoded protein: CASSQERGQTFYNEQFF.

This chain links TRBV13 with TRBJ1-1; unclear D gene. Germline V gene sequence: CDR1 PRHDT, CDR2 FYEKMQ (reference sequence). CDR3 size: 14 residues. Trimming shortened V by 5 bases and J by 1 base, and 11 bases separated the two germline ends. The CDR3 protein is CASSPRVTNTEAFF. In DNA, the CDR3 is TGTGCCAGCAGCCCGAGGGTCACGAACACTGAAGCTTTCTTT.

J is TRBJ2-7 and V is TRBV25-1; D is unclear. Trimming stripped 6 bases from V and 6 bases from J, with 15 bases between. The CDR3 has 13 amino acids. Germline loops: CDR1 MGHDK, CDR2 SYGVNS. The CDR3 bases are TGTGCCAGCAGCAAAAGAAGATCCGGCGAGCAGTACTTC. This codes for CASSKRRSGEQYF.

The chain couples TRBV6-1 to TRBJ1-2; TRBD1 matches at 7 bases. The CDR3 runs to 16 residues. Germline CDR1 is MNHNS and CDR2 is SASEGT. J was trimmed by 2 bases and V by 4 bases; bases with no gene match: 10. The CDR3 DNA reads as TGTGCCAGCAGTGGGACAGGAGGGAACCAAAACTATGGCTACACCTTC. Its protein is CASSGTGGNQNYGYTF.

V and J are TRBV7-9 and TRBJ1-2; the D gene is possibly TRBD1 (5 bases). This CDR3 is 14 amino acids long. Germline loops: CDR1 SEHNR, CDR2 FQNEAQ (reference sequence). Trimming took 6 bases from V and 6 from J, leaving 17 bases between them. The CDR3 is CASSQSLQGDGYTF. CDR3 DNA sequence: TGTGCCAGCAGTCAATCGTTGCAGGGTGATGGCTACACCTTC.

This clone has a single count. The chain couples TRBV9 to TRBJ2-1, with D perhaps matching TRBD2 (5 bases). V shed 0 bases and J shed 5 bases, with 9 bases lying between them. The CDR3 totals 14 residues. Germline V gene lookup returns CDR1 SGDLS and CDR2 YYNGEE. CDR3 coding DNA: TGTGCCAGCAGCGTAGTATCACTAGACAATGAGCAGTTCTTC. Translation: CASSVVSLDNEQFF.

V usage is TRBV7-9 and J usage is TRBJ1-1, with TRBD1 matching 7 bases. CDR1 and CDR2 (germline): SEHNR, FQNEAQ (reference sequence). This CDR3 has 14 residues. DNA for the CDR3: TGTGCGAACACCCAAGGACAGGTGAACACTGAAGCTTTCTTT. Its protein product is CANTQGQVNTEAFF.

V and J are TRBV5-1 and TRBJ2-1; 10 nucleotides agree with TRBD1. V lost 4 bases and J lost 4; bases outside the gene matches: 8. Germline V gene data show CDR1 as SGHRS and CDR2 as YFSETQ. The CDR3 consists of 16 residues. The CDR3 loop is CASSPPGTGVYNEQFF. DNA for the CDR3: TGCGCCAGCAGCCCTCCTGGGACAGGGGTTTACAATGAGCAGTTCTTC.

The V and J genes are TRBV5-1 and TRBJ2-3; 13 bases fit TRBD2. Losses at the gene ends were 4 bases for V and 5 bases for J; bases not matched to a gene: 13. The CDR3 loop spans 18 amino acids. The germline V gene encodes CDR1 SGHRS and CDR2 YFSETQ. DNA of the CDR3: TGCGCCAGCAGCCGCACACTAGCGGGGGGGCCTGGGAGAGATACGCAGTATTTT. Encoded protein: CASSRTLAGGPGRDTQYF.

The CDR3 DNA follows: TGTGCCAGCTCACCACCAAGCGGGTTCCTTAGCAATCAGCCCCAGCATTTT. The encoded protein is CASSPPSGFLSNQPQHF. The rearrangement joins TRBV18 to TRBJ1-5; D is undetermined. Germline lookup yields CDR1 KGHSH and CDR2 LQKENI. With 0 bases removed from V and 0 bases from J, the gap between germline ends came to 12 bases. The CDR3 totals 17 residues.

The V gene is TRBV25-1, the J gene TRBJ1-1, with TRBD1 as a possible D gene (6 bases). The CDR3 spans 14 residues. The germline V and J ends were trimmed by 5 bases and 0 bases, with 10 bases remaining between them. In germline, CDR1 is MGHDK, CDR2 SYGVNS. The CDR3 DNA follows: TGTGCCAGCAGTAAGGGACAAATGAACACTGAAGCTTTCTTT. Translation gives CASSKGQMNTEAFF.

CDR3 nucleotides: TGCAGCGTCGCCACTCGAAACGGGGAGACCCAGTACTTC. It codes for CSVATRNGETQYF. The chain carries TRBV29-1 and TRBJ2-5; D gene unclear. The CDR3 runs 13 residues. The V gene lost 6 bases and the J gene lost 5 bases, with 16 bases spanning the gap. Germline assignment: CDR1 SQVTM and CDR2 ANQGSEA.

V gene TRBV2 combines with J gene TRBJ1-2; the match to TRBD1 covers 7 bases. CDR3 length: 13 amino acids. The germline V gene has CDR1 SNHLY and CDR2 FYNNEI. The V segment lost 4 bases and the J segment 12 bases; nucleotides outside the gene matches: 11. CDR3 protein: CASSARTGEANTF. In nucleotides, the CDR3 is TGTGCCAGCAGTGCCCGGACAGGAGAGGCAAACACCTTC.

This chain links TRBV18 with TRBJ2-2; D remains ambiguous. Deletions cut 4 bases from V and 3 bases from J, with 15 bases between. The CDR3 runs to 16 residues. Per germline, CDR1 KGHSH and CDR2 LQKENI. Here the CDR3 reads CASSRGSQRHTGELFF. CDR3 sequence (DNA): TGTGCCAGCTCACGAGGATCCCAAAGGCACACCGGGGAGCTGTTTTTT. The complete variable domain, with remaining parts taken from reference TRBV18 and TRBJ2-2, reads NAGVMQNPRHLVRRRGQEARLRCSPMKGHSHVYWYRQLPEEGLKFMVYLQKENIIDESGMPKERFSAEFPKEGPSILRIQQVVRGDSAAYFCASSRGSQRHTGELFFGEGSRLTVL.

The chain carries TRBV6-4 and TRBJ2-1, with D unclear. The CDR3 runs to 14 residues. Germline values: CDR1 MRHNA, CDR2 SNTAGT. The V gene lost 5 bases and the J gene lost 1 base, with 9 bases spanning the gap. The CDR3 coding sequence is TGTGCCAGCAGTAGAACCGGGTCCTACAATGAGCAGTTCTTC. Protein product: CASSRTGSYNEQFF.

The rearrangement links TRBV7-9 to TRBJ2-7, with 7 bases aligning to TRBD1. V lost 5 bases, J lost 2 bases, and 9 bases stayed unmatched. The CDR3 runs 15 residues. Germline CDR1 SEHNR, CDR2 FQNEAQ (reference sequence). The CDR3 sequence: CASSTGTVITYEQYF. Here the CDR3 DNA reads TGTGCCAGCAGCACCGGGACAGTGATCACCTACGAGCAGTACTTC.

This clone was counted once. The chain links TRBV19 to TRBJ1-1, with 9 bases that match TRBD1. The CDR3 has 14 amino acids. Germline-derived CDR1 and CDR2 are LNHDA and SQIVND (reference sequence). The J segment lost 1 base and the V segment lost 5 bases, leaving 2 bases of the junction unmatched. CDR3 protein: CASSGTGTNTEAFF. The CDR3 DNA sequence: TGTGCCAGTAGTGGGACAGGGACGAACACTGAAGCTTTCTTT.

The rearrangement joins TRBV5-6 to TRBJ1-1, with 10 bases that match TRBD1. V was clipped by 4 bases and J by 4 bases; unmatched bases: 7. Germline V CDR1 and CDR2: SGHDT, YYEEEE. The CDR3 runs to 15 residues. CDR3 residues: CASSPRQGASTEAFF. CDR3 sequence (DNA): TGTGCCAGCAGCCCCCGACAGGGGGCTAGCACTGAAGCTTTCTTT.

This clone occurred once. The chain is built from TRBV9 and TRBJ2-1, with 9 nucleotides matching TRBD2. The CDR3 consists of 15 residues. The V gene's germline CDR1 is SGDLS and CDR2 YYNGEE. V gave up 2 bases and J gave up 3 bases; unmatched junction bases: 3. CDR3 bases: TGTGCCAGCAGCGTGGATAGCGGGAGCTACAATGAGCAGTTCTTC. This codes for CASSVDSGSYNEQFF.

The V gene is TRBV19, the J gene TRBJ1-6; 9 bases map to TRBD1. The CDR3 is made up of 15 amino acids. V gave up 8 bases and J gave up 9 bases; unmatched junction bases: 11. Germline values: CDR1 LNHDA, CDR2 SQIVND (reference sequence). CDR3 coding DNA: TGTGCCAGTGAAGGTGGACAGGGGAGGGGTTCACCCCTCCACTTT. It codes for CASEGGQGRGSPLHF.

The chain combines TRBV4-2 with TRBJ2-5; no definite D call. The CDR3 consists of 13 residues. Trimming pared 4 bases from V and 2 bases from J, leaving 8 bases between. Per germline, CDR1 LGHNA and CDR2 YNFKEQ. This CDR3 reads CASSRAVQETQYF. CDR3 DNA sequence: TGTGCCAGCAGCCGGGCAGTTCAAGAGACCCAGTACTTC.

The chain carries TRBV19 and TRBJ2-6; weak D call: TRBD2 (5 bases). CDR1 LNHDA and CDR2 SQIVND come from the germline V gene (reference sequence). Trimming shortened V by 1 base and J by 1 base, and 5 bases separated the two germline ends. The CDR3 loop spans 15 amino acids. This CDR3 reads CASSIGRSGANVLTF. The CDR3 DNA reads TGTGCCAGTAGTATAGGGAGGTCTGGGGCCAACGTCCTGACTTTC. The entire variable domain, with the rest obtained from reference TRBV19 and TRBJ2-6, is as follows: DGGITQSPKYLFRKEGQNVTLSCEQNLNHDAMYWYRQDPGQGLRLIYYSQIVNDFQKGDIAEGYSVSREKKESFPLTVTSAQKNPTAFYLCASSIGRSGANVLTFGAGSRLTVL.

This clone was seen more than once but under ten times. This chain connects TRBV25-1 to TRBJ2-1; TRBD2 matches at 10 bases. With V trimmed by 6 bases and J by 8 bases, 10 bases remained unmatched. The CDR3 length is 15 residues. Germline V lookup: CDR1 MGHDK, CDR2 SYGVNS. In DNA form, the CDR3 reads TGTGCCAGCAGGCCCTGGACTAGCGGTGTCTATGAGCAGTTCTTC. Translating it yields CASRPWTSGVYEQFF.

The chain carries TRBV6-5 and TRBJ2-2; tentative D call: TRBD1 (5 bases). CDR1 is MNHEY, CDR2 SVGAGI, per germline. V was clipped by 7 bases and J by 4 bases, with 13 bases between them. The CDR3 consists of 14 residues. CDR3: CASIRQGSTGELFF. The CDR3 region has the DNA TGTGCCAGCATCCGGCAGGGTAGCACCGGGGAGCTGTTTTTT.

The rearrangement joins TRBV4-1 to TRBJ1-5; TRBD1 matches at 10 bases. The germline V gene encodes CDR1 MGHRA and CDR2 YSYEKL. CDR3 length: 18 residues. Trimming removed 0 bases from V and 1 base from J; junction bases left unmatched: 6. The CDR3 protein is CASSQDPRQGASNQPQHF. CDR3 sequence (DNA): TGCGCCAGCAGCCAAGATCCGCGACAGGGGGCCAGCAATCAGCCCCAGCATTTT.

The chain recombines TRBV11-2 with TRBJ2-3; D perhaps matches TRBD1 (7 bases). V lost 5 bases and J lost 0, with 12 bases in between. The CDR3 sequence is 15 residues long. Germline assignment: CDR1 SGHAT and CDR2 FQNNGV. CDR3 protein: CASSAGQTSTDTQYF. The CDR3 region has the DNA TGTGCCAGCAGCGCGGGACAGACCAGCACAGATACGCAGTATTTT.

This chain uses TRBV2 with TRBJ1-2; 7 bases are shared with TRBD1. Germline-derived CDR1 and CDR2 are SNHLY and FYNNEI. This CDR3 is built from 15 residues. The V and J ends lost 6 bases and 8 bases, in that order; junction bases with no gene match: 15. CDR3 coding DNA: TGTGCCAGCAGCCCCATTGAGGGGGCCCGTGGCGGCTACACCTTC. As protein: CASSPIEGARGGYTF.

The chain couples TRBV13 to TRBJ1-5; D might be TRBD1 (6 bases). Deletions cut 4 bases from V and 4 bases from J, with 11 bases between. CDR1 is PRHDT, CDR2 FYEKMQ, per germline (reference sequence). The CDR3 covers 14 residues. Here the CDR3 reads CASSSGHLNQPQHF. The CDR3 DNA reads TGTGCCAGCAGCTCGGGACACCTAAATCAGCCCCAGCATTTT.